The entry below gives a single T cell receptor beta chain sequence along with its context. The antigen is unknown. V was pared by 5 bases and J by 3 bases, with 14 bases of the junction left unmatched. This CDR3 region has 17 residues. CDR1 is SGHVS, CDR2 FQNEAQ, per germline. These data are taken from a study of response to subunit inactivated influenza vaccine. Study findings and constraints: After each seasonal influenza vaccination, few new T cells are recruited, the authors suggested.

From the RT-PCR reads, TCRdb called clonotypes with MiXCR, one entry per CDR3 protein. The sample carries about 170,000 distinct CDR3 sequences, 12% recorded once. These data also formed part of another study, on T cells expressing NK-cell markers. Per that study: Making the TCR beta cDNA relied on 5'RACE template switching with UMIs. All TCR beta repertoires analysed originated from sorted CD3+CD56+NKG2C+, CD3+CD56+NKG2C- and CD3+CD56-NKG2C+ T cells. Eight donors were sequenced, of whom seven were HCMV-seropositive, while the remaining one was HCMV-seronegative. What restricted sorting to alpha-beta TCR T cells in several experiments was an anti-gamma-delta TCR antibody.

The sequence was collected from a man aged 45 to 65 who received an inactivated influenza vaccine. The sample was CD8+ T cells sorted from PBMCs, taken 11 to 12 days after vaccination. The chain uses TRBV7-8 and TRBJ2-5, with 8 bases lining up with TRBD2. The CDR3 is CASSQVWGAGEKETQYF. The CDR3 DNA sequence: TGTGCCAGCAGCCAGGTGTGGGGAGCGGGGGAGAAAGAGACCCAGTACTTC.